One sample yielded the 14 T cell receptor beta chains listed below, sequenced in a study of T cell responses to AZD1222 COVID-19 vaccine. Some clones are missing from TCRdb's copy, which holds only in-frame ones; the method was immunoSEQ multiplex PCR. The sample records about 140,000 clones, just under 95% being singletons. The source was peripheral blood, collected 28 days after the second AZD1222 dose. These receptor sequences come from an adult who received the AZD1222 COVID-19 vaccine.

V is TRBV13 and J is TRBJ2-5; D unresolved. The CDR3 length is 16 residues. V lost 5 bases and J 4 bases, leaving 20 bases between the germline ends. Germline CDR1 reads PRHDT; CDR2 reads FYEKMQ (reference sequence). The CDR3 nucleotides are TGTGCCAGCAGCCAAGAAGCCTCCGGAAGAGGAGAGACCCAGTACTTC. This sequence encodes CASSQEASGRGETQYF.

J is TRBJ1-5 and V is TRBV10-3; a weak D match, TRBD1 (6 bases). The CDR3 sequence is 13 residues long. Germline CDR1 reads ENHRY; CDR2 reads SYGVKD. V was shortened by 4 bases and J by 7 bases, with 11 bases between the two germline ends. For the CDR3, the DNA is TGTGCCATCAGTGCCGAGGGGGGCCAGCCCCAGCATTTT. Encoded protein: CAISAEGGQPQHF.

This clone was seen a single time. CDR3 residues: CATSAGADTQYF. The CDR3 coding sequence is TGTGCCACCAGTGCAGGGGCAGATACGCAGTATTTT. V is TRBV24-1 and J is TRBJ2-3; tentatively, D is TRBD1 (6 bases). Germline V CDR1 and CDR2: KGHDR, SFDVKD. The CDR3 is 12 amino acids. V was pared by 5 bases and J by 4 bases, with 6 bases between.

The CDR3 coding sequence is TGTGCCAGCAGCGTAGGAGGTAGCGGGGGTTACGAGCAGTACTTC. Its translation: CASSVGGSGGYEQYF. J is TRBJ2-7 and V is TRBV9; TRBD2 matches 9 bases. Germline loops: CDR1 SGDLS, CDR2 YYNGEE. The V segment lost 0 bases and the J segment 4 bases; nucleotides outside the gene matches: 5. The CDR3 is 15 residues long.

CDR3 nucleotides: TGTGCCAGCAGTTTCCTGCAGTACAATCAGCCCCAGCATTTT. It specifies CASSFLQYNQPQHF. V and J are TRBV6-2 or TRBV6-3 and TRBJ1-5; D is undetermined. Trimming removed 4 bases from V and 3 bases from J, with 10 bases in between. Germline V gene data show CDR1 as MNHEY and CDR2 as SVGEGT. CDR3 length: 14 amino acids.

This clone occurred once. This chain connects TRBV6-6 to TRBJ1-2, with D possibly being TRBD1 (6 bases). The length of the CDR3 is 14 residues. Germline values: CDR1 MNHNY, CDR2 SVGAGI (reference sequence). Trimming took 0 bases from V and 4 from J, leaving 9 bases between them. CDR3 DNA: TGTGCCAGCAGTTACTCCGACAGGTCCTATGGCTACACCTTC. Residues: CASSYSDRSYGYTF.

The CDR3 bases are TGTGCCAGCAGCTACCCAGGACGGGGAGCTTTCTTT. It is translated as CASSYPGRGAFF. J is TRBJ1-1 and V is TRBV11-2, with D unresolved. The CDR3 totals 12 residues. Trimming pared 4 bases from V and 10 bases from J, leaving 13 bases between. From germline, CDR1 is SGHAT and CDR2 FQNNGV.

This clone has only one observation. The chain uses TRBV6-2 or TRBV6-3 and TRBJ2-7; no reliable D call. Germline V gene lookup returns CDR1 MNHEY and CDR2 SVGEGT. Between the trimmed V and J ends, which lost 5 bases and 1 base, there was a span of 6 bases. CDR3 size: 12 residues. In DNA, the CDR3 is TGTGCCAGCAGTCACCTTTCCTACGAGCAGTACTTC. It yields the protein CASSHLSYEQYF.

The gene calls are TRBV19 and TRBJ2-3; 11 nucleotides match TRBD2. The CDR3 length is 15 residues. Germline V gene data show CDR1 as LNHDA and CDR2 as SQIVND (reference sequence). The V segment lost 6 bases and the J segment 2 bases; nucleotides outside the gene matches: 4. CDR3 amino acids: CASRLAGANTDTQYF. CDR3 coding DNA: TGTGCCAGTAGACTAGCGGGGGCGAACACAGATACGCAGTATTTT.

V usage is TRBV7-2 and J usage is TRBJ1-4; D is unclear. V dropped 1 base and J dropped 1 base, with 4 bases sitting between them. This CDR3 region has 14 residues. Germline assignment: CDR1 SGHTA and CDR2 FQGNSA. CDR3 loop: CASSLEVTNEKLFF. The CDR3 bases are TGTGCCAGCAGCTTAGAAGTAACTAATGAAAAACTGTTTTTT.

The chain employs TRBV7-3 and TRBJ1-6; 12 positions agree with TRBD1. Germline V gene sequence: CDR1 SGHTA, CDR2 FQGTGA. The CDR3 has 13 amino acids. V was clipped by 7 bases and J by 9 bases; unmatched bases: 1. CDR3 sequence: CASKGQGASPLHF. CDR3 nucleotides: TGTGCCAGCAAGGGACAGGGGGCTTCACCCCTCCACTTT.

The chain carries TRBV7-9 and TRBJ1-2; no clear D. Germline V gives CDR1 SEHNR, CDR2 FQNEAQ (reference sequence). This CDR3 has 15 residues. V was clipped by 6 bases and J by 4 bases, with 18 bases between them. The CDR3 nucleotides are TGTGCCAGCAGTTCCAGCTCGGAACGGAGCTATGGCTACACCTTC. Protein sequence: CASSSSSERSYGYTF.

V is TRBV7-9 and J is TRBJ2-2, with 8 bases matching TRBD2. Germline V lookup: CDR1 SEHNR, CDR2 FQNEAQ (reference sequence). This CDR3 contains 16 residues. V shed 7 bases and J 6 bases; nucleotides not matched to a gene: 13. The DNA for the CDR3 is TGTGCCAGCACGTCTTTTAGCGGGGTCCAGTCCGGGGAGCTGTTTTTT. Translating it yields CASTSFSGVQSGELFF.

The V call is TRBV5-4, the J call TRBJ2-5; a weak D match, TRBD2 (5 bases). Germline loops: CDR1 SGHNT, CDR2 YYREEE (reference sequence). The CDR3 is 15 amino acids. The V end lost 2 bases, the J end lost 2 bases, and 13 bases lay between the germline ends. The CDR3 loop reads CASSLSRGQQETQYF. CDR3 coding DNA: TGTGCCAGCAGCTTAAGTCGAGGGCAGCAAGAGACCCAGTACTTC. Full variable domain (rest looked up from reference TRBV5-4 and TRBJ2-5): ETGVTQSPTHLIKTRGQQVTLRCSSQSGHNTVSWYQQALGQGPQFIFQYYREEENGRGNFPPRFSGLQFPNYSSELNVNALELDDSALYLCASSLSRGQQETQYFGPGTRLLVL.